These T cell receptor beta chains were read from a single sample in a study of control samples from healthy donors and cancer patients. Sequencing was performed with immunoSEQ multiplex PCR; in TCRdb, only in-frame clones are kept and a portion is missing. The sample comprises roughly 86,000 clones, over 75% of which are singletons, and roughly 3.4% rests with the top ten. The sample was blood. These receptors originate from a woman aged 18-35 years in good health. The CDR3 runs from the conserved cysteine through the conserved F or W. D genes are given only for firm matches. Clone size is given for some rows only: seen once, a few or many times, or a class if the clone is expanded.

v_call,j_call,d_call,clone_size,cdr3_aa,cdr3_nt
TRBV4-1,TRBJ1-1,-,-,CASSQDRGMNTEAFF,TGCGCCAGCAGCCAAGATCGGGGGATGAACACTGAAGCTTTCTTT
TRBV5-4,TRBJ1-2,-,-,CASSSPSGGRDYGYTF,TGTGCCAGCAGCTCTCCCTCGGGGGGCCGCGACTATGGCTACACCTTC
TRBV11-2,TRBJ2-7,TRBD1,-,CASSSTPGTGFTYEQYF,TGTGCCAGCAGCTCCACCCCCGGGACAGGGTTTACCTACGAGCAGTACTTC
TRBV19,TRBJ2-2,-,-,CASSQGLKFANTGELFF,TGTGCCAGTAGTCAGGGCCTTAAGTTCGCGAACACCGGGGAGCTGTTTTTT
TRBV24-1,TRBJ1-1,-,-,CATSEGNTEAFF,TGTGCCACCAGCGAGGGCAACACTGAAGCTTTCTTT
TRBV12-3/TRBV12-4,TRBJ1-1,-,-,CASSFGMTEAFF,TGTGCCAGCAGTTTCGGTATGACTGAAGCTTTCTTT
TRBV19,TRBJ1-1,-,-,CASKTGSTEAFF,TGTGCCAGTAAGACAGGTTCGACTGAAGCTTTCTTT
TRBV7-9,TRBJ1-2,-,-,CASSSENPLVYGYTF,TGTGCCAGCAGCTCCGAAAATCCTCTGGTCTATGGCTACACCTTC
TRBV13,TRBJ2-7,TRBD2,-,CASSRGGYEQYF,TGTGCCAGCAGCCGCGGGGGCTACGAGCAGTACTTC
TRBV12-3/TRBV12-4,TRBJ1-2,-,-,CASSLRQAATF,TGTGCCAGCAGTCTTCGACAGGCGGCCACCTTC
TRBV28,TRBJ1-2,TRBD1,-,CASSPGTGVDYGYTF,TGTGCCAGCAGCCCCGGGACAGGGGTTGACTATGGCTACACCTTC
TRBV6-1,TRBJ1-1,-,-,CASSEVRDTEAFF,TGTGCCAGCAGTGAAGTAAGGGATACTGAAGCTTTCTTT
TRBV2,TRBJ2-1,-,few,CASNPEYEQFF,TGTGCCAGCAACCCAGAGTATGAGCAGTTCTTC
TRBV5-1,TRBJ2-3,-,-,CASSLVGGGSTDTQYF,TGCGCCAGCAGCTTGGTAGGGGGGGGGAGCACAGATACGCAGTATTTT
TRBV5-4,TRBJ1-2,-,-,CASSSYPSAPNGYTF,TGTGCCAGCAGCTCCTACCCGTCGGCTCCCAATGGCTACACCTTC
TRBV10-3,TRBJ1-2,TRBD1,-,CAISPGQGAYGYTF,TGTGCCATCAGCCCCGGACAGGGGGCTTATGGCTACACCTTC
TRBV29-1,TRBJ2-7,TRBD1,-,CSALRQGTTYEQYF,TGCAGCGCTCTTCGACAGGGGACGACCTACGAGCAGTACTTC
TRBV5-6,TRBJ2-4,TRBD2,-,CASSLREAAKNIQYF,TGTGCCAGCAGCTTGCGGGAGGCAGCCAAAAACATTCAGTACTTC
TRBV5-4,TRBJ2-3,-,-,CASSLGPRGGYTDTQYF,TGTGCCAGCAGCTTGGGCCCGAGGGGGGGGTACACAGATACGCAGTATTTT
TRBV12-3/TRBV12-4,TRBJ2-5,-,-,CASSYYSQTQYF,TGTGCCAGCAGTTATTATTCGCAGACCCAGTACTTC
TRBV19,TRBJ1-5,TRBD1,-,CASKVIGTGNQPQHF,TGTGCCAGTAAGGTCATCGGGACAGGGAATCAGCCCCAGCATTTT
TRBV6-4,TRBJ2-6,-,-,CASSDSSSGANVLTF,TGTGCCAGCAGTGACTCGTCCTCTGGGGCCAACGTCCTGACTTTC
TRBV5-6,TRBJ2-4,TRBD1,-,CASSGTGGNIQYF,TGTGCCAGCAGCGGGACAGGGGGAAACATTCAGTACTTC
TRBV10-3,TRBJ2-7,-,-,CAISERTGYYEQYF,TGTGCCATCAGCGAGAGGACTGGATACTACGAGCAGTACTTC
TRBV27,TRBJ2-1,-,-,CASSRGWMVFF,TGTGCCAGCAGTCGGGGGTGGATGGTGTTCTTC
TRBV5-4,TRBJ2-5,TRBD2,-,CASSSTGTSGGVFGETQYF,TGTGCCAGCAGCTCAACCGGGACTAGCGGGGGGGTTTTTGGAGAGACCCAGTACTTC
TRBV5-1,TRBJ1-1,TRBD1,few,CASSADRGRRSNTEAFF,TGCGCCAGCAGCGCGGACAGGGGGCGAAGATCGAACACTGAAGCTTTCTTT
TRBV5-4,TRBJ2-1,-,-,CASSTDNNEQFF,TGTGCCAGCAGCACGGATAACAATGAGCAGTTCTTC
TRBV10-2,TRBJ1-2,TRBD1,-,CASSESQGAHYGYTF,TGCGCCAGCAGTGAGTCTCAGGGGGCCCACTATGGCTACACCTTC
TRBV6-5,TRBJ2-7,-,-,CASRDSQSYEQYF,TGTGCCAGCAGGGACAGCCAATCCTACGAGCAGTACTTC
TRBV15,TRBJ1-4,-,-,CATKAGSNEKLFF,TGTGCCACCAAAGCTGGCAGTAATGAAAAACTGTTTTTT
TRBV14,TRBJ1-1,-,-,CASSPSLNTEAFF,TGTGCTAGCAGCCCTAGTTTGAACACTGAAGCTTTCTTT
TRBV10-1,TRBJ2-7,TRBD1,-,CASSPTGSYEQYF,TGCGCCAGTAGCCCGACAGGGTCCTACGAGCAGTACTTC
TRBV6-5,TRBJ1-2,TRBD1,-,CASSLGQGLSGYTF,TGTGCCAGCAGTTTGGGACAGGGGTTATCTGGCTACACCTTC
TRBV5-6,TRBJ1-1,-,-,CASSLLQGLTEAFF,TGTGCCAGCAGCTTACTACAAGGGCTCACTGAAGCTTTCTTT
TRBV6-5,TRBJ2-2,-,-,CASTVQGNTGELFF,TGTGCCAGCACAGTCCAGGGAAACACCGGGGAGCTGTTTTTT
TRBV21-1,TRBJ2-3,-,-,CAPAAGGCTDTQYF,TGTGCCCCCGCAGCGGGGGGATGCACAGATACGCAGTATTTT
TRBV7-9,TRBJ2-7,TRBD2,-,CASSFTGGSYEQYF,TGTGCCAGCAGCTTCACGGGGGGGTCCTACGAGCAGTACTTC